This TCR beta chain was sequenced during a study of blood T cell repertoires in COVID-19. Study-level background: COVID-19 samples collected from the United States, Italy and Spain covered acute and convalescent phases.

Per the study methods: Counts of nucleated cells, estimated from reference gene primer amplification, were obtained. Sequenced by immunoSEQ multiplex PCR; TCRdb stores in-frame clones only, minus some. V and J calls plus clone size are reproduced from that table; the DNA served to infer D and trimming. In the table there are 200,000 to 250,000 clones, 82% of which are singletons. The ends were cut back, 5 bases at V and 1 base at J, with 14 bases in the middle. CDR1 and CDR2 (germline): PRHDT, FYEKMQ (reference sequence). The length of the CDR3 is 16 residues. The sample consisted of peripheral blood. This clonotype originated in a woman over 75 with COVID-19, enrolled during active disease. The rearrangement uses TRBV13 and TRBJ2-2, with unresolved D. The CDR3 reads CASSHPGARNTGELFF. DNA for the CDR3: TGTGCCAGCAGCCATCCAGGCGCACGGAACACCGGGGAGCTGTTTTTT.